This T cell receptor beta chain was identified during a study of PD-1 blockade in classical Hodgkin lymphoma. Each patient's relapse followed autologous stem cell transplantation, and brentuximab vedotin exposure varied. Data came from immunoSEQ multiplex PCR; TCRdb stores just in-frame clones and leaves some out. The sample yields about 21,000 clones, under 70% seen once. This CDR3 has 14 amino acids. Germline loops: CDR1 MNHNS, CDR2 SASEGT. The junction had 7 bases not matched to a gene; V was cut back by 4 bases and J by 5 bases. The genes are TRBV6-1 and TRBJ1-2; the match to TRBD1 covers 7 bases. The sample in question was peripheral blood mononuclear cells (PBMCs), obtained at baseline. The sequence was obtained from a human donor with classical Hodgkin lymphoma. DNA of the CDR3: TGTGCCAGCAGTGGGGGACAGATACTATATGGCTACACCTTC. It specifies CASSGGQILYGYTF.